These 30 T cell receptor beta chains came from one sample sequenced in a study of cytomegalovirus exposure and HLA in healthy donors. PCR primers comprised 60 Vbeta and 13 Jbeta primers. Data came from immunoSEQ multiplex PCR; TCRdb stores just in-frame clones and leaves some out. The sample lists some 90,000 clones; approximately 77% were seen once. The sample comprised PBMCs. The receptors here all came from a human donor in good health.

CDR3 sequence: CASSQGSWGETQYF. The DNA for the CDR3 is TGTGCCAGCAGCCAGGGGTCCTGGGGAGAGACCCAGTACTTC. The chain uses TRBV27 and TRBJ2-5; perhaps TRBD1 as D (6 bases). The CDR3 covers 14 residues. Germline V gene data show CDR1 as MNHEY and CDR2 as SMNVEV (reference sequence). Trimming took 6 bases from V and 4 from J, leaving 15 bases between them.

This clone was recorded only once. The junction differs from germline at one of its ends, possibly a read error. The chain combines TRBV7-9 with TRBJ2-1; D perhaps matches TRBD2 (5 bases). Germline loops: CDR1 SEHNR, CDR2 FQNEAQ (reference sequence). This CDR3 is built from 12 residues. The CDR3 loop reads CSSSFRGNEQFF. As DNA, the CDR3 is TGTTCCAGCAGCTTCCGGGGCAATGAGCAGTTCTTC.

V gene TRBV5-1 combines with J gene TRBJ2-7; D is unresolved. V was cut by 0 bases and J by 3 bases, with 10 bases left in between. The CDR3 has 14 residues. Germline V gives CDR1 SGHRS, CDR2 YFSETQ. CDR3 DNA: TGCGCCAGCAGCTTGGGCTTCTCCTACTACGAGCAGTACTTC. Amino acids: CASSLGFSYYEQYF.

The V and J genes are TRBV5-4 and TRBJ2-7; 7 bases are shared with TRBD2. V trimming: 0 bases; J trimming: 3 bases; junction bases outside the gene matches: 6. CDR1 is SGHNT and CDR2 is YYREEE in the germline V gene (reference sequence). CDR3 size: 15 residues. The DNA for the CDR3 is TGTGCCAGCAGCTTGGGAGGACTAGTCAACTACGAGCAGTACTTC. Translation: CASSLGGLVNYEQYF.

The rearrangement joins TRBV9 to TRBJ2-7; no clear D gene. The ends were cut back, 4 bases at V and 5 bases at J, with 16 bases in the middle. The germline CDR1 and CDR2 sequences are SGDLS and YYNGEE. The CDR3 extends over 14 amino acids. The CDR3: CASSLTAYPDEQYF. The CDR3 DNA sequence: TGTGCCAGCAGCCTCACAGCCTACCCCGACGAGCAGTACTTC.

V and J are TRBV27 and TRBJ2-2, with no clear D. V was trimmed by 0 bases and J by 5 bases, leaving 7 bases between them. The CDR3 has 14 residues. Germline-derived CDR1 and CDR2 are MNHEY and SMNVEV (reference sequence). The CDR3 region is CASSLSAGTGELFF. DNA of the CDR3: TGTGCCAGCAGTTTATCGGCCGGGACCGGGGAGCTGTTTTTT.

V usage is TRBV6-5 and J usage is TRBJ2-3; TRBD2 matches 9 bases. The V gene's germline CDR1 is MNHEY and CDR2 SVGAGI. Trimming removed 0 bases from V and 4 bases from J; junction bases left unmatched: 2. The CDR3 sequence is 15 residues long. The CDR3 loop reads CASSYSAGGADTQYF. CDR3 DNA sequence: TGTGCCAGCAGTTACTCCGCGGGAGGGGCAGATACGCAGTATTTT.

The rearrangement links TRBV2 to TRBJ2-1; possible D gene TRBD2, 6 bases. Germline values: CDR1 SNHLY, CDR2 FYNNEI. This CDR3 spans 13 amino acids. With 6 bases removed from V and 7 bases from J, the gap between germline ends came to 13 bases. CDR3 loop: CASRSSGRNEQFF. The DNA for the CDR3 is TGTGCCAGCAGGAGTAGCGGCAGAAATGAGCAGTTCTTC. Filled out from reference TRBV2 and TRBJ2-1, the complete variable domain reads EPEVTQTPSHQVTQMGQEVILRCVPISNHLYFYWYRQILGQKVEFLVSFYNNEISEKSEIFDDQFSVERPDGSNFTLKIRSTKLEDSAMYFCASRSSGRNEQFFGPGTRLTVL.

V gene TRBV29-1 combines with J gene TRBJ2-5; 8 bases are shared with TRBD2. The V segment lost 7 bases and the J segment 7 bases; nucleotides outside the gene matches: 8. Germline V gene data show CDR1 as SQVTM and CDR2 as ANQGSEA. The CDR3 is 12 residues long. CDR3 DNA sequence: TGCAGCGCCCCAGACCGGGGGGGGACCCAGTACTTC. Its protein is CSAPDRGGTQYF. The entire variable domain, with the rest obtained from reference TRBV29-1 and TRBJ2-5, is as follows: SAVISQKPSRDICQRGTSLTIQCQVDSQVTMMFWYRQQPGQSLTLIATANQGSEATYESGFVIDKFPISRPNLTFSTLTVSNMSPEDSSIYLCSAPDRGGTQYFGPGTRLLVL.

This rearrangement joins TRBV11-2 to TRBJ1-2; D perhaps matches TRBD1 (5 bases). CDR1 is SGHAT and CDR2 is FQNNGV in the germline V gene. CDR3 length: 14 residues. V lost 5 bases, J lost 6 bases, and 16 bases lay in between. CDR3 region: CASSPTGGADGYTF. The DNA of the CDR3 is TGTGCCAGCAGCCCGACCGGTGGGGCGGATGGCTACACCTTC.

This sequence joins TRBV2 and TRBJ1-3; perhaps TRBD1 as D (5 bases). With 6 bases removed from V and 3 bases from J, the gap between germline ends came to 18 bases. The CDR3 sequence is 16 residues long. Germline CDR1 and CDR2: SNHLY and FYNNEI. DNA for the CDR3: TGTGCCAGCAGCCCCCCCGAAGGGGCACTTGGAAACACCATATATTTT. This sequence encodes CASSPPEGALGNTIYF.

This clone showed up just once. This chain connects TRBV28 to TRBJ2-5, with TRBD2 matching 9 bases. The CDR3 has 16 amino acids. Germline V gene data show CDR1 as MDHEN and CDR2 as SYDVKM. Germline trimming cut 0 bases from V and 4 bases from J; bases unmatched to any gene: 6. CDR3 loop: CASSLWREGRRETQYF. CDR3 in DNA: TGTGCCAGCAGTTTATGGCGGGAGGGCCGCCGAGAGACCCAGTACTTC.

The chain uses TRBV2 and TRBJ2-1; TRBD1 aligns across 9 bases. With 5 bases clipped from V and 11 bases from J, the junction kept 4 bases outside the gene matches. The CDR3 covers 12 residues. Germline CDR1 is SNHLY and CDR2 is FYNNEI. The CDR3 spells CASSYTGGQQFF. CDR3 DNA: TGTGCCAGCAGTTATACAGGGGGCCAGCAGTTCTTC.

The chain employs TRBV5-1 and TRBJ2-7; tentative D call: TRBD2 (7 bases). This CDR3 has 14 amino acids. Trimming removed 2 bases from V and 5 bases from J, with 14 bases in between. CDR1 and CDR2 (germline): SGHRS, YFSETQ. The CDR3 loop reads CASSLGGGADEQYF. The CDR3 DNA is TGCGCCAGCAGCTTAGGGGGGGGAGCGGACGAGCAGTACTTC.

The chain links TRBV19 to TRBJ2-1, with 14 bases identical to TRBD2. The CDR3 runs to 16 residues. Trimming removed 5 bases from V and 4 bases from J; junction bases left unmatched: 4. CDR1 and CDR2 (germline): LNHDA, SQIVND (reference sequence). CDR3 loop: CASSPRLAGGYNEQFF. In nucleotides, the CDR3 is TGTGCCAGTAGTCCCCGACTAGCGGGGGGGTACAATGAGCAGTTCTTC.

V is TRBV30 and J is TRBJ1-1; D is undetermined. The CDR3 has 12 amino acids. Between the trimmed V and J ends, which lost 2 bases and 8 bases, there was a span of 12 bases. Germline loops: CDR1 GTSNPN, CDR2 SVGIG (reference sequence). The CDR3 bases are TGTGCCTGGAGTTCTTCCGGGTCCGAAGCTTTCTTT. Protein: CAWSSSGSEAFF. Based on the CDR3 plus reference TRBV30 and TRBJ1-1, the full variable domain is SQTIHQWPATLVQPVGSPLSLECTVEGTSNPNLYWYRQAAGRGLQLLFYSVGIGQISSEVPQNLSASRPQDRQFILSSKKLLLSDSGFYLCAWSSSGSEAFFGQGTRLTVV.

The chain employs TRBV18 and TRBJ1-2, with a tentative D call TRBD1 (6 bases). Germline CDR1 is KGHSH and CDR2 is LQKENI. The V end lost 3 bases, the J end lost 2 bases, and 10 bases lay between the germline ends. The CDR3 runs 14 residues. CDR3 sequence reads: CASSPLDRNYGYTF. CDR3 nucleotide sequence: TGTGCCAGCTCACCCCTCGACAGGAACTATGGCTACACCTTC.

This chain connects TRBV7-2 to TRBJ2-7, with TRBD2 matching 13 bases. V shed 1 base and J 0 bases; nucleotides not matched to a gene: 0. This CDR3 comprises 16 residues. CDR1 SGHTA and CDR2 FQGNSA come from the germline V gene. Here the CDR3 DNA reads TGTGCCAGCAGCTTAGGGACTAGCGGGAGCTCCTACGAGCAGTACTTC. It is translated as CASSLGTSGSSYEQYF.

Only one count was recorded for this clone. This chain connects TRBV7-2 to TRBJ2-7; 8 positions agree with TRBD1. V shed 6 bases, J shed 4 bases, and the junction held 11 bases outside the gene matches. Germline lookup yields CDR1 SGHTA and CDR2 FQGNSA. The CDR3 consists of 15 residues. The CDR3 is CASSYTRDRWYEQYF. Written as DNA, the CDR3 is TGTGCCAGCAGTTACACAAGGGACAGGTGGTACGAGCAGTACTTC. Full variable domain (missing parts from reference TRBV7-2 and TRBJ2-7): GAGVSQSPSNKVTEKGKDVELRCDPISGHTALYWYRQSLGQGLEFLIYFQGNSAPDKSGLPSDRFSAERTGGSVSTLTIQRTQQEDSAVYLCASSYTRDRWYEQYFGPGTRLTVT.

The rearrangement joins TRBV7-8 to TRBJ2-5; weak D call: TRBD2 (6 bases). The CDR3 spans 17 residues. The germline V and J ends were trimmed by 3 bases and 4 bases, with 21 bases remaining between them. CDR1 is SGHVS, CDR2 FQNEAQ, per germline. This chain's CDR3 is CASSLTDSGFGGETQYF. The CDR3 DNA sequence: TGTGCCAGCAGCTTGACGGATAGTGGGTTCGGGGGAGAGACCCAGTACTTC.

This chain connects TRBV15 to TRBJ1-4, with TRBD1 matching 9 bases. In germline, CDR1 is LNHNV, CDR2 YYDKDF (reference sequence). V shed 3 bases and J 7 bases; nucleotides not matched to a gene: 9. The CDR3 totals 16 residues. CDR3 DNA: TGTGCCACCAGCAGGGGGACCCGACAGGGGGGTGAAAAACTGTTTTTT. Its translation is CATSRGTRQGGEKLFF.

V and J are TRBV6-6 and TRBJ2-3; TRBD2 matches 10 bases. This CDR3 has 15 amino acids. CDR1 and CDR2 from the germline V gene are MNHNY and SVGAGI (reference sequence). With V trimmed by 1 base and J by 5 bases, 3 bases remained unmatched. As DNA, the CDR3 is TGTGCCAGCAGTTACTTGGCTAGCGGGAGAGATACGCAGTATTTT. Amino acid sequence: CASSYLASGRDTQYF.

This clone was seen more than once but under ten times. This chain links TRBV4-2 with TRBJ1-5; the D gene is possibly TRBD1 (6 bases). CDR1 is LGHNA and CDR2 is YNFKEQ in the germline V gene. The CDR3 loop spans 16 amino acids. Trimming stripped 4 bases from V and 0 bases from J, with 13 bases between. The CDR3 loop reads CASSPHGGLSNQPQHF. The CDR3 DNA reads as TGTGCCAGCAGCCCGCACGGGGGGCTTAGCAATCAGCCCCAGCATTTT.

The V and J genes are TRBV29-1 and TRBJ1-1; no definite D call. V was trimmed by 4 bases and J by 1 base, leaving 13 bases between them. The CDR3 runs to 14 residues. Germline-derived CDR1 and CDR2 are SQVTM and ANQGSEA. CDR3 nucleotide sequence: TGCAGCGTTGCGAATCGGGGTACGAACACTGAAGCTTTCTTT. This encodes CSVANRGTNTEAFF.

The J gene is TRBJ2-5, the V gene TRBV19; D perhaps matches TRBD1 (7 bases). The CDR3 runs to 15 residues. Trimming shortened V by 6 bases and J by 4 bases, and 18 bases separated the two germline ends. CDR1 is LNHDA, CDR2 SQIVND, per germline (reference sequence). The CDR3 reads CASRTTRGAAETQYF. As DNA, the CDR3 is TGTGCCAGTAGGACGACCAGGGGGGCCGCAGAGACCCAGTACTTC.

This chain connects TRBV14 to TRBJ2-1, with 7 bases identical to TRBD2. The CDR3 covers 14 residues. In germline, CDR1 is SGHDN, CDR2 FVKESK. The V gene end was trimmed by 4 bases and the J gene end by 6 bases; junction bases not matched to a gene: 6. CDR3 protein: CASSPGGGVNEQFF. The CDR3 DNA sequence: TGTGCCAGCAGCCCCGGGGGAGGGGTCAATGAGCAGTTCTTC.

The chain combines TRBV19 with TRBJ1-1; D not resolved. Trimming shortened V by 5 bases and J by 5 bases, and 12 bases separated the two germline ends. The CDR3 totals 13 residues. The germline V gene has CDR1 LNHDA and CDR2 SQIVND (reference sequence). CDR3 sequence reads: CASSPAGLTEAFF. CDR3 DNA sequence: TGTGCCAGTAGTCCGGCGGGGTTGACTGAAGCTTTCTTT. Drawing the rest from reference TRBV19 and TRBJ1-1, the complete variable domain is DGGITQSPKYLFRKEGQNVTLSCEQNLNHDAMYWYRQDPGQGLRLIYYSQIVNDFQKGDIAEGYSVSREKKESFPLTVTSAQKNPTAFYLCASSPAGLTEAFFGQGTRLTVV.

This clone came up once. The rearrangement uses TRBV7-9 and TRBJ2-2, with a possible D match to TRBD1 (6 bases). Germline CDR1 is SEHNR and CDR2 is FQNEAQ (reference sequence). The germline V and J ends were trimmed by 5 bases and 5 bases, with 9 bases remaining between them. This CDR3 spans 13 amino acids. The CDR3 loop reads CASSPRGTGELFF. The CDR3 nucleotides are TGTGCCAGCAGCCCCAGGGGTACCGGGGAGCTGTTTTTT.

The chain is built from TRBV13 and TRBJ2-1; 9 positions agree with TRBD2. The length of the CDR3 is 15 residues. Germline loops: CDR1 PRHDT, CDR2 FYEKMQ (reference sequence). Losses at the gene ends were 1 base for V and 4 bases for J; bases not matched to a gene: 2. CDR3 loop: CASSLVLAGYNEQFF. CDR3 nucleotide sequence: TGTGCCAGCAGCTTAGTCCTAGCGGGGTACAATGAGCAGTTCTTC.

The chain uses TRBV5-1 and TRBJ2-7; 9 bases map to TRBD2. The CDR3 is made up of 16 amino acids. CDR1 and CDR2 from the germline V gene are SGHRS and YFSETQ. Germline trimming cut 4 bases from V and 1 base from J; bases unmatched to any gene: 9. CDR3 amino acids: CASSTSLAGASYEQYF. The DNA of the CDR3 is TGCGCCAGCAGCACCTCATTAGCGGGAGCGTCCTACGAGCAGTACTTC.